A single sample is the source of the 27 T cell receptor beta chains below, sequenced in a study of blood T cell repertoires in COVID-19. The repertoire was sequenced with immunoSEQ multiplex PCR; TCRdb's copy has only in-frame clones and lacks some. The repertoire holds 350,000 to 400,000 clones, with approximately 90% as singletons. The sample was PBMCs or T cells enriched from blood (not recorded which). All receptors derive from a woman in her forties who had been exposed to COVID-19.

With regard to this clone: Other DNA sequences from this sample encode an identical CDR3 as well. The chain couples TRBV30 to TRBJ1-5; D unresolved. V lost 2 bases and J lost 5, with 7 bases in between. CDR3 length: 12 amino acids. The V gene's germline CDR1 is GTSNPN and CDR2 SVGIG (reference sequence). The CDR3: CAWSSEDQPQHF. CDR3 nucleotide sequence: TGTGCCTGGAGTTCAGAGGATCAGCCCCAGCATTTT.

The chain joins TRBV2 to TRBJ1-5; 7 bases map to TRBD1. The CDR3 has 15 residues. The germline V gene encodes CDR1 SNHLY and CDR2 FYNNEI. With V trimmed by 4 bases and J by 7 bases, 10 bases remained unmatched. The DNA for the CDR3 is TGTGCCAGCAGTGTAAGGGCAGGGGGTAACCAGCCCCAGCATTTT. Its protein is CASSVRAGGNQPQHF.

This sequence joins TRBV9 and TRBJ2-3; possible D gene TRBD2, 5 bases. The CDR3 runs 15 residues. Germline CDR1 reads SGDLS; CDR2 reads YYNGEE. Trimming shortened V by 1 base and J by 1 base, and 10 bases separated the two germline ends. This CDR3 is CASSVIGAGTDTQYF. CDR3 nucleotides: TGTGCCAGCAGCGTAATAGGAGCGGGCACAGATACGCAGTATTTT.

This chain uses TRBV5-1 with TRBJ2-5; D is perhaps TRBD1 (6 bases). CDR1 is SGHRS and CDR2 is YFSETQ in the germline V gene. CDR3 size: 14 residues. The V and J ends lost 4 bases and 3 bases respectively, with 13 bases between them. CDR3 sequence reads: CASSVVGGKETQYF. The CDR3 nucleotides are TGCGCCAGCAGCGTTGTAGGGGGAAAAGAGACCCAGTACTTC.

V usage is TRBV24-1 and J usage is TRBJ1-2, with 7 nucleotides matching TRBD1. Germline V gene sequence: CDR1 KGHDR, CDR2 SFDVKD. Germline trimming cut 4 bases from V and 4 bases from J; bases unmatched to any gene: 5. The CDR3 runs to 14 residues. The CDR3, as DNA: TGTGCCACCAGTGACCGGACAGGCCCCTATGGCTACACCTTC. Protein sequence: CATSDRTGPYGYTF.

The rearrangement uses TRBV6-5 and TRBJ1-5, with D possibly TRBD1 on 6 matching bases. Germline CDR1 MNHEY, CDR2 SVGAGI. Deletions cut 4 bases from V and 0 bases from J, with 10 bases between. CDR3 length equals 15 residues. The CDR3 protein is CASSWTAPSNQPQHF. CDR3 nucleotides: TGTGCCAGCAGTTGGACAGCACCTAGCAATCAGCCCCAGCATTTT.

In DNA, the CDR3 is TGTGCCACTCGGGACAGGGGTAAGGATGAGCAGTTCTTC. It yields the protein CATRDRGKDEQFF. The chain couples TRBV2 to TRBJ2-1; TRBD1 matches at 10 bases. The CDR3 spans 13 residues. Losses at the gene ends were 10 bases for V and 8 bases for J; bases not matched to a gene: 8. From germline, CDR1 is SNHLY and CDR2 FYNNEI.

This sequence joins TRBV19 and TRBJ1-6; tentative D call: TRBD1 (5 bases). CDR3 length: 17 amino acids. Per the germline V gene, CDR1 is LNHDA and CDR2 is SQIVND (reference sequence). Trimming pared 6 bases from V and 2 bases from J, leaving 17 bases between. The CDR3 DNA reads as TGTGCCAGTAGCGATGCCCCCTGGGGGGCCTATAATTCACCCCTCCACTTT. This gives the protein CASSDAPWGAYNSPLHF.

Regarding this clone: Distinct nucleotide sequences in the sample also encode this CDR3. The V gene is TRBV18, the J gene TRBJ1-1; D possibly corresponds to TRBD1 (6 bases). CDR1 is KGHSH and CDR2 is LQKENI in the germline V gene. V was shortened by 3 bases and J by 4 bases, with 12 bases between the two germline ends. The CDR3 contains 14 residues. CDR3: CASSPQGSGTEAFF. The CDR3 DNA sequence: TGTGCCAGCTCACCCCAGGGGTCAGGCACTGAAGCTTTCTTT.

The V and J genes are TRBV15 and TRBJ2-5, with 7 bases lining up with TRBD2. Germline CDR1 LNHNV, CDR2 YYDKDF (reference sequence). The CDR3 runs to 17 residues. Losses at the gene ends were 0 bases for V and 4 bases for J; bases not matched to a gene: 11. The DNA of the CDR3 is TGTGCCACCAGCAGAGATTGGGGGGAGGGCCGGTCAGAGACCCAGTACTTC. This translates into CATSRDWGEGRSETQYF.

This CDR3 reads CASSQAIGQLYEQYF. CDR3 DNA: TGTGCCAGCAGCCAAGCAATCGGACAACTCTACGAGCAGTACTTC. This rearrangement joins TRBV14 to TRBJ2-7, with D tentatively TRBD1 (5 bases). CDR3 length: 15 residues. V was shortened by 1 base and J by 3 bases, with 13 bases between the two germline ends. The V gene's germline CDR1 is SGHDN and CDR2 FVKESK.

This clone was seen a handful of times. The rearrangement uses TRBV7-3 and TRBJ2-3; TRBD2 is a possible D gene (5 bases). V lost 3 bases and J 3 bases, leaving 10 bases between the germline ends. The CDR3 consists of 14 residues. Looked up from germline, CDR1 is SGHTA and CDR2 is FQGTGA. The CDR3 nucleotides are TGTGCCAGCAGCTTGGAAGGCGGGACAGATACGCAGTATTTT. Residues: CASSLEGGTDTQYF.

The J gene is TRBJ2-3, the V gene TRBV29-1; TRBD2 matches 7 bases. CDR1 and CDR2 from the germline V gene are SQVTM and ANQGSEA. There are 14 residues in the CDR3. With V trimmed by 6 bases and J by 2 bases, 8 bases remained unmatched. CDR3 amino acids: CSVVPGLHTDTQYF. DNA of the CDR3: TGCAGCGTCGTCCCGGGACTACACACAGATACGCAGTATTTT.

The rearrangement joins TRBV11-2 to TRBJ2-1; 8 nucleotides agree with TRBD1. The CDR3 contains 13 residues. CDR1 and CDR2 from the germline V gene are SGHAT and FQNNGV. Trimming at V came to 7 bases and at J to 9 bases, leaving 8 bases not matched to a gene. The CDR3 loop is CASNNPGGTEQFF. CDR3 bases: TGTGCCAGCAACAACCCAGGGGGCACTGAGCAGTTCTTC.

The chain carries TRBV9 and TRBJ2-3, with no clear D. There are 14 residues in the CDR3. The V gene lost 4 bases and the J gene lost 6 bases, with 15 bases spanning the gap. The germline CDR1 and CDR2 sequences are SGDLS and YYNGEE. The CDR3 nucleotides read TGTGCCAGCAGCCCTCCGGGTACTATGGATACGCAGTATTTT. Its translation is CASSPPGTMDTQYF.

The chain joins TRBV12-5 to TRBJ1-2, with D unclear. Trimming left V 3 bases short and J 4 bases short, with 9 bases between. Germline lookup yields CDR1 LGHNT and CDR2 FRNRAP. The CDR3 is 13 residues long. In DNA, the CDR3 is TGTGCTAGTGGTTTTCCCCGGGGCTATGGCTACACCTTC. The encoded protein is CASGFPRGYGYTF.

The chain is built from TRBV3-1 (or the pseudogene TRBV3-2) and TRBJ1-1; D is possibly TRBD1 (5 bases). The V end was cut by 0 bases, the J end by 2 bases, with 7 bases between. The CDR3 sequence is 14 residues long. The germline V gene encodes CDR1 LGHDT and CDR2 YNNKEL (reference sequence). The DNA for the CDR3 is TGTGCCAGCAGCCAAGACAGGGTTAACACTGAAGCTTTCTTT. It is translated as CASSQDRVNTEAFF.

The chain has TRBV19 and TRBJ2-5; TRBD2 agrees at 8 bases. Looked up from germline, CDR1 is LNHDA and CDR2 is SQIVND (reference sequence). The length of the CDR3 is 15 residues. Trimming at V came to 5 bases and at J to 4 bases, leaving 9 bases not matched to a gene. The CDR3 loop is CASSRAGRVRETQYF. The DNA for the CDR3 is TGTGCCAGTAGTCGGGCCGGGAGGGTTAGAGAGACCCAGTACTTC.

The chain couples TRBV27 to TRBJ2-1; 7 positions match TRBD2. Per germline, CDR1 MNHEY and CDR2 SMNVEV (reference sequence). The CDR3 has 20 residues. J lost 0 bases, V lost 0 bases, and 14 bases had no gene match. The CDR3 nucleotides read TGTGCCAGCAGTTTATCCGGCGGGAGTCTGAGGGTGGGCTCCTACAATGAGCAGTTCTTC. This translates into CASSLSGGSLRVGSYNEQFF.

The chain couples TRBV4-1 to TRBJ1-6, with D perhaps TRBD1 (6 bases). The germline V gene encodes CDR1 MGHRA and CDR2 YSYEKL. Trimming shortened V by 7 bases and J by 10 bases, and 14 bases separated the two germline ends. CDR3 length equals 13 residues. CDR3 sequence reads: CASKGEGESPLHF. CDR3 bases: TGCGCCAGCAAGGGAGAGGGGGAATCACCCCTCCACTTT.

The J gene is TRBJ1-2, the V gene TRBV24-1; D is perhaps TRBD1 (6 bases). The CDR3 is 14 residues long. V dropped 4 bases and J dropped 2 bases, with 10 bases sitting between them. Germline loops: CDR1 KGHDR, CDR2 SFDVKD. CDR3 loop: CATSDERGNYGYTF. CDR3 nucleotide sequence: TGTGCCACCAGTGACGAAAGGGGGAACTATGGCTACACCTTC.

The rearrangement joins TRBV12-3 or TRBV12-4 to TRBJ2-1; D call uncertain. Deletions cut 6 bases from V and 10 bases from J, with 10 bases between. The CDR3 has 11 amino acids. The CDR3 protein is CASRALEEQFF. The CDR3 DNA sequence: TGTGCCAGCAGAGCCTTAGAGGAGCAGTTCTTC.

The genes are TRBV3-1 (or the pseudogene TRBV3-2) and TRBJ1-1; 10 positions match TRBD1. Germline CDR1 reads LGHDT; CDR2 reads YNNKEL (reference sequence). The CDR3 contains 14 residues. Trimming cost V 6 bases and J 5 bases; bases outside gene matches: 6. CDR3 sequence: CASSHRDRGTEAFF. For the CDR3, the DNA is TGTGCCAGCAGTCACCGGGACAGGGGAACTGAAGCTTTCTTT.

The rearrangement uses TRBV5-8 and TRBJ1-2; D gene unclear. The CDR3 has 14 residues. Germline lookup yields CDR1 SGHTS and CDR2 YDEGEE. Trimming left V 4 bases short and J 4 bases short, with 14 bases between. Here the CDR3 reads CASSQLISVYGYTF. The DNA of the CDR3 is TGTGCCAGCAGCCAACTAATATCGGTCTATGGCTACACCTTC.

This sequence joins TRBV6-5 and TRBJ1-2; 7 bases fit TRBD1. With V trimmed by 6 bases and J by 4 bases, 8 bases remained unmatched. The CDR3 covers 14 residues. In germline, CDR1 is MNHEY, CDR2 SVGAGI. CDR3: CASRGQRFLYGYTF. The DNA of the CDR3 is TGTGCCAGCAGGGGACAGCGTTTCCTCTATGGCTACACCTTC.

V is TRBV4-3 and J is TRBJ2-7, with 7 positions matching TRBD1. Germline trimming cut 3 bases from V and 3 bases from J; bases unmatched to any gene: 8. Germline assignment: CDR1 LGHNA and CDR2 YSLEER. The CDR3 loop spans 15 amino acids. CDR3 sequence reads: CASSQVETGNYEQYF. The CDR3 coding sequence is TGCGCCAGCAGCCAGGTTGAGACAGGGAACTACGAGCAGTACTTC.

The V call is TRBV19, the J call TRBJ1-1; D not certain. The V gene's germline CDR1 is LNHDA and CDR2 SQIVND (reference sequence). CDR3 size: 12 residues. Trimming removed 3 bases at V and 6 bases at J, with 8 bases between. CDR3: CASSIWRAEAFF. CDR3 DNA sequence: TGTGCCAGTAGTATTTGGAGGGCTGAAGCTTTCTTT.